The source of this T cell receptor beta chain is a study of blood T cell repertoires in COVID-19. Study at large: Researchers got acute and convalescent COVID-19 samples from the United States, Italy and Spain. PBMCs, B-cell-depleted T cells, or T cells were the source of the cDNA or gDNA that made up the material.

CDR3 length: 15 residues. V lost 0 bases, J lost 5 bases, and 16 bases lay in between. CDR1 and CDR2 from the germline V gene are GTSNPN and SVGIG (reference sequence). Sequencing used immunoSEQ multiplex PCR; TCRdb keeps in-frame clones, though not all of them. The repertoire has more than 70,000 clones, about 89% of them found once; the top ten carry around 4%. The TCR sequence derives from a woman aged 45-59 years in a cohort sampled during active COVID-19. The chain is built from TRBV30 and TRBJ1-1; tentative D call: TRBD1 (6 bases). The sequenced material came from peripheral blood. This CDR3 reads CAWSVQGTQGTEAFF. The DNA of the CDR3 is TGTGCCTGGAGTGTTCAGGGGACACAGGGTACTGAAGCTTTCTTT.